The 14 T cell receptor beta chains listed next were all sequenced from one sample in a study of OX40 agonist ivuxolimab in advanced cancers. The protocol was immunoSEQ multiplex PCR, while the TCRdb copy is restricted to in-frame clones and leaves out a portion. The table records about 10,000 clones, 70% to 85% of them present only once. Source: CD4+ or CD8+ T cells sorted from blood, taken in a trial of the OX40 agonist ivuxolimab. The receptors here all came from an adult with an advanced solid tumor such as melanoma, head and neck, liver or kidney cancer.

This clone was counted only a few times. The chain couples TRBV4-3 to TRBJ2-1, with D unresolved. CDR3 length: 13 residues. The germline V gene encodes CDR1 LGHNA and CDR2 YSLEER. Trimming stripped 0 bases from V and 6 bases from J, with 6 bases between. The CDR3 DNA is TGCGCCAGCAGCCAAGACATCTTCAATGAGCAGTTCTTC. This sequence encodes CASSQDIFNEQFF.

This sequence joins TRBV27 and TRBJ2-2; a weak D match, TRBD1 (6 bases). CDR3 length: 13 amino acids. V lost 3 bases, J lost 6 bases, and 8 bases lay in between. CDR1 is MNHEY, CDR2 SMNVEV, per germline (reference sequence). This CDR3 reads CASSLGASGELFF. The DNA of the CDR3 is TGTGCCAGCAGTTTGGGGGCTTCCGGGGAGCTGTTTTTT.

The rearrangement uses TRBV5-4 and TRBJ2-7; no reliable D call. With 1 base removed from V and 0 bases from J, the gap between germline ends came to 5 bases. Germline CDR1 SGHNT, CDR2 YYREEE (reference sequence). The CDR3 has 13 amino acids. The CDR3 reads CASSLSVSYEQYF. The CDR3, as DNA: TGTGCCAGCAGCTTGAGTGTCTCCTACGAGCAGTACTTC.

This clone has only one observation. The chain is built from TRBV4-1 and TRBJ2-1, with D hard to call. Looked up from germline, CDR1 is MGHRA and CDR2 is YSYEKL. This CDR3 is built from 13 residues. Between the trimmed V and J ends, which lost 0 bases and 4 bases, there was a span of 4 bases. CDR3 sequence (DNA): TGCGCCAGCAGCCAAGATCCGTACAATGAGCAGTTCTTC. Translated, it gives CASSQDPYNEQFF.

This chain uses TRBV28 with TRBJ1-1, with no clear D. There are 17 residues in the CDR3. Trimming pared 6 bases from V and 4 bases from J, leaving 24 bases between. Germline assignment: CDR1 MDHEN and CDR2 SYDVKM. DNA of the CDR3: TGTGCCAGCAGCCCGGTAGGTGGTGGTAGTTGGTTCACTGAAGCTTTCTTT. This encodes CASSPVGGGSWFTEAFF. Full variable domain (remainder filled in from reference TRBV28 and TRBJ1-1): DVKVTQSSRYLVKRTGEKVFLECVQDMDHENMFWYRQDPGLGLRLIYFSYDVKMKEKGDIPEGYSVSREKKERFSLILESASTNQTSMYLCASSPVGGGSWFTEAFFGQGTRLTVV.

The V and J genes are TRBV5-4 and TRBJ1-1; TRBD1 matches 7 bases. The CDR3 length is 14 residues. Germline V gene lookup returns CDR1 SGHNT and CDR2 YYREEE (reference sequence). The J segment lost 4 bases and the V segment lost 2 bases, leaving 5 bases of the junction unmatched. Here the CDR3 DNA reads TGTGCCAGCAGCTTCCCAGGGGGTTCCACTGAAGCTTTCTTT. It yields the protein CASSFPGGSTEAFF.

The gene calls are TRBV27 and TRBJ2-1; D is undetermined. V gave up 3 bases and J gave up 0 bases, with 9 bases separating them. The CDR3 is 15 amino acids. In germline, CDR1 is MNHEY, CDR2 SMNVEV (reference sequence). The DNA for the CDR3 is TGTGCCAGCAGTTTGGAACCGAGCTCCTACAATGAGCAGTTCTTC. Translation gives CASSLEPSSYNEQFF.

This clone was seen a handful of times. The V call is TRBV5-1, the J call TRBJ2-4, with D maybe TRBD1 (6 bases). Deletions cut 3 bases from V and 0 bases from J, with 13 bases between. The CDR3 is 16 amino acids. The germline V gene encodes CDR1 SGHRS and CDR2 YFSETQ. CDR3 loop: CASSSDRPGAKNIQYF. CDR3 nucleotide sequence: TGCGCCAGCAGCTCGGACAGACCAGGAGCCAAAAACATTCAGTACTTC.

V gene TRBV7-3 combines with J gene TRBJ2-1; 7 bases align to TRBD2. CDR3 length: 15 amino acids. CDR1 is SGHTA, CDR2 FQGTGA, per germline. The J segment lost 2 bases and the V segment lost 3 bases, leaving 4 bases of the junction unmatched. CDR3 protein: CASSFTSEAYNEQFF. The DNA for the CDR3 is TGTGCCAGCAGCTTCACTAGCGAGGCCTACAATGAGCAGTTCTTC.

Only one count was recorded for this clone. The genes are TRBV27 and TRBJ2-5, with 8 bases identical to TRBD1. Germline V gene lookup returns CDR1 MNHEY and CDR2 SMNVEV (reference sequence). The trim removed 3 bases at V and 5 bases at J, leaving 2 bases unmatched. The length of the CDR3 is 13 residues. In nucleotides, the CDR3 is TGTGCCAGCAGTTTTACAGGGGGGGAGACCCAGTACTTC. Protein product: CASSFTGGETQYF.

The rearrangement uses TRBV4-3 and TRBJ1-1, with 7 nucleotides matching TRBD1. Germline loops: CDR1 LGHNA, CDR2 YSLEER. The CDR3 has 16 amino acids. V gave up 1 base and J gave up 0 bases; unmatched junction bases: 5. The CDR3 loop is CASSQVSTGLNTEAFF. The CDR3 DNA reads as TGCGCCAGCAGCCAAGTCTCGACAGGGCTGAACACTGAAGCTTTCTTT.

This clone was counted a single time. CDR3 sequence (DNA): TGTGCCAGCACCACTAGCGGGATTGTAGATACGCAGTATTTT. Its protein is CASTTSGIVDTQYF. The rearrangement links TRBV6-6 to TRBJ2-3; TRBD2 agrees at 10 bases. Germline trimming cut 7 bases from V and 5 bases from J; bases unmatched to any gene: 6. Germline values: CDR1 MNHNY, CDR2 SVGAGI (reference sequence). CDR3 length: 14 residues.

J is TRBJ2-7 and V is TRBV27; D is unresolved. This CDR3 region has 12 residues. Between the trimmed V and J ends, which lost 8 bases and 3 bases, there was a span of 11 bases. Per germline, CDR1 MNHEY and CDR2 SMNVEV (reference sequence). The CDR3 loop is CASGKAYYEQYF. DNA of the CDR3: TGTGCCAGCGGAAAGGCCTACTACGAGCAGTACTTC.

The J gene is TRBJ2-3, the V gene TRBV7-8; 8 bases map to TRBD2. Trimming took 6 bases from V and 1 from J; bases not matched to a gene: 12. This CDR3 spans 17 amino acids. Germline values: CDR1 SGHVS, CDR2 FQNEAQ. CDR3 in amino acids: CASSYLGLAGRTDTQYF. CDR3 in DNA: TGTGCCAGCAGTTACCTTGGCCTAGCGGGCCGCACAGATACGCAGTATTTT.